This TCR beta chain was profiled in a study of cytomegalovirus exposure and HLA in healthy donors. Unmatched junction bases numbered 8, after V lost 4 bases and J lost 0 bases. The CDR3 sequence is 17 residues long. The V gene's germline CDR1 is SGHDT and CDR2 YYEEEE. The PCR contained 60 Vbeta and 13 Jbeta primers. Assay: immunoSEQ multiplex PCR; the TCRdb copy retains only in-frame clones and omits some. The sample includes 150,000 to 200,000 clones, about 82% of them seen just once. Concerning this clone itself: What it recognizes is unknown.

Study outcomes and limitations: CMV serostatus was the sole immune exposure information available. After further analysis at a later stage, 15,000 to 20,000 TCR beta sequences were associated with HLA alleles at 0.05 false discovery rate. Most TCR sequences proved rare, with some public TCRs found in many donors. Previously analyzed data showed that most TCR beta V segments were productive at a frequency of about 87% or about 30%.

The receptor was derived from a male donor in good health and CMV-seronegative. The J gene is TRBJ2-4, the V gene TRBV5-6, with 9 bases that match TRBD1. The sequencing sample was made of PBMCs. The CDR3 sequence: CASSAGTGIEAKNIQYF. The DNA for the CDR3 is TGTGCCAGCAGCGCCGGGACAGGGATCGAAGCCAAAAACATTCAGTACTTC.